This TCR beta chain was recorded in a study of shared clonotypes between healthy human individuals (dated by TCRdb to about 2020). A note on the overall study: A few men and two women, aged 18 to 49 years, made up the cohort. The study deeply sequenced blood TCR repertoires of several healthy adults to estimate repertoire size and the extent of clonotype sharing between individuals. Libraries were prepared and TCR repertoires were sequenced by different laboratories using diverse techniques, in order to increase sequencing depth and limit assay-specific biases. Each donor's leukapheresis produced roughly between about 0.8 and 10 billion PBMCs.

General conclusions and limits of the study: The genetic and exposure-history diversity represented was limited by the small number of donors. Based on pairwise subsampling, the degree of clonotype sharing among donors was expected to be affected by sequencing depth. Sampling was restricted to blood, and TCR repertoires in tissue are likely to differ from TCR repertoires in blood.

Regarding this clone: Its antigen remains undetermined. Per-base qualities were not stored, and no clone one base away is much larger.

Using the deep immunoSEQ assay, TCR CDR3 regions were amplified from genomic DNA by multiplex PCR. Extracted genomic DNA from each cell subset was distributed evenly across all wells of several immunoSEQ 96-well plates, and each plate was treated as a replicate. For unsorted PBMC, each replicate PCR was loaded with roughly 270 ng genomic DNA, equivalent to 30,000 or so T cell genomes. Ten immunoSEQ deep assay plates were used to sequence the unsorted PBMC genomic DNA. Purified libraries were measured with a Qubit 3.0 fluorometer, size-checked on a Bioanalyzer 2100, and measured again with the KAPA Library Quantification kit. A separate single-read 150-cycle Illumina NextSeq 550 flow cell was used to sequence each immunoSEQ 96-well plate. In the authors' own workflow: Because the immunoSEQ output included only junctional sequences and no quality scores, the filtering could not be the same as the filtering used for full-length reads. Sequences were annotated with PyIR, a Python wrapper for IgBLAST v1.9, using IMGT germline references to assign V/J genes and CDR3. Reads were removed for weak V/J assignments (E-value above 1e-6), missing CDR3, stop codons, out-of-frame junctions, or ambiguous translated residues. V3J clonotypes were defined as sequences sharing an identical inferred V gene, J gene, and CDR3 amino acid sequence. To compute the percentage overlap between repertoires, the number of shared unique clonotypes was divided by the size of the smaller repertoire. Repertoire richness was assessed with RTK rarefaction, the Chao1 estimator, and Recon v2.1 estimates of unobserved clonotypes. This immuneACCESS table, as held by TCRdb, lists in-frame sequences with V and J called but not all clones. Of the missing ones, under half trace to an unresolved V gene in checked studies; the others have no known cause. That table is the source of V, J and clone size, and D and trimming were worked out from the DNA. For this sample the table gives about 460,000 clones, of which approximately 80% were detected only once. Of the sample, approximately 12% is held by the ten largest clones.

The donors were healthy, HIV-negative adults with no recently reported acute infections or vaccinations. Every donor was a Caucasian adult residing in Nashville, Tennessee, USA. For unsorted samples, some 100 million PBMCs were counted, and genomic DNA was extracted using the QIAamp DNA Blood Mini kit. After blood collection by leukapheresis, PBMCs were isolated using Ficoll-Histopaque density gradient centrifugation and then cryopreserved in the vapor phase of liquid nitrogen. The CDR3 starts with the cysteine, ends with the phenylalanine, and has 13 residues. The only DNA kept is the CDR3, 39 bases in frame from the first base. V ends up 3 bases short and J 5 bases short, with an unmatched junction base count of 2. Reading the germline V gene gives CDR1 SGHRS and CDR2 YFSETQ.

The chain is made from TRBV5-1 and TRBJ2-5, and 9 junctional nucleotides match TRBD2. The origin of this receptor is a woman aged 40 to 50 in good health. Some clones in this sample may be carry-over from other donors' samples. Sequencing was carried out using PBMCs. Read as DNA, the sequence is TGCGCCAGCAGCTCAAGCGGGAGGGAGACCCAGTACTTC. Its coded protein is CASSSSGRETQYF. The full variable domain, completed from the reference TRBV5-1 and TRBJ2-5 proteins outside the CDR3, reads KAGVTQTPRYLIKTRGQQVTLSCSPISGHRSVSWYQQTPGQGLQFLFEYFSETQRNKGNFPGRFSGRQFSNSRSEMNVSTLELGDSALYLCASSSSGRETQYFGPGTRLLVL.